This entry concerns a single T cell receptor (beta chain). For recovered donors of Cohort 3, there were two negative PCRs, clearance, or symptom resolution. Study processing details: Reference gene primer amplification in the assay estimated nucleated cell counts. Sequencing was performed with immunoSEQ multiplex PCR; in TCRdb, only in-frame clones are kept and a portion is missing. V, J and clone size derive from that table, while D and trimming were established from the DNA sequence. The sample holds 400,000 to 500,000 clones, approximately 87% seen once. The ends were cut back, 7 bases at V and 0 bases at J, with 16 bases in the middle. The CDR3 spans 16 residues. Per the germline V gene, CDR1 is SEHNR and CDR2 is FQNEAQ (reference sequence). The sample is drawn from a study of blood T cell repertoires in COVID-19.

This chain uses TRBV7-9 with TRBJ1-3; the D gene is possibly TRBD1 (5 bases). The specimen sequenced was PBMCs or T cells enriched from blood (not recorded which). This sequence originates from a woman in her forties who had recovered from COVID-19. The CDR3 DNA follows: TGTGCCAGCAACCAAGAGACAGCCTACTCTGGAAACACCATATATTTT. Protein: CASNQETAYSGNTIYF.